The 22 T cell receptor beta chains listed next were all sequenced from one sample in a study of T cell responses to AZD1222 COVID-19 vaccine. TCRdb keeps only in-frame clones here, not all; method: immunoSEQ multiplex PCR. The table has 120,000 to 150,000 clones, about 92% seen once. Source: peripheral blood, taken 28 days after the second AZD1222 dose. The source of these receptors is an adult who received the AZD1222 COVID-19 vaccine.

The chain links TRBV2 to TRBJ1-6; 10 nucleotides align to TRBD1. Germline V CDR1 and CDR2: SNHLY, FYNNEI. The V gene end was trimmed by 7 bases and the J gene end by 4 bases; junction bases not matched to a gene: 4. This CDR3 has 15 amino acids. CDR3 nucleotides: TGTGCCAGCAAGGGACAGGGGATTTATAATTCACCCCTCCACTTT. It yields the protein CASKGQGIYNSPLHF.

The chain joins TRBV5-6 to TRBJ1-1; 7 bases are a match to TRBD1. Germline V CDR1 and CDR2: SGHDT, YYEEEE. The CDR3 loop spans 15 amino acids. Trimming removed 0 bases from V and 5 bases from J; junction bases left unmatched: 7. The CDR3 region has the DNA TGTGCCAGCAGCTTGGATGCAGGGGGATGGACTGAAGCTTTCTTT. Amino acids: CASSLDAGGWTEAFF.

The gene calls are TRBV10-2 and TRBJ1-1; no clear D. V lost 6 bases and J 0 bases, leaving 11 bases between the germline ends. CDR1 is WSHSY and CDR2 is SAAADI in the germline V gene. The CDR3 totals 14 residues. CDR3 sequence (DNA): TGCGCCAGCAGGGGAGGACGGATGAACACTGAAGCTTTCTTT. This translates into CASRGGRMNTEAFF.

In its sample, this clone was seen once. The CDR3 DNA reads TGCGCCAGCAGCCAAACCTATACAGGGTTCGATGGCTACACCTTC. This encodes CASSQTYTGFDGYTF. The V and J genes are TRBV4-3 and TRBJ1-2; D is possibly TRBD1 (6 bases). CDR3 length: 15 residues. The germline gives CDR1 LGHNA, CDR2 YSLEER. V was shortened by 2 bases and J by 6 bases, with 16 bases between the two germline ends.

The chain joins TRBV10-3 to TRBJ2-6; D might be TRBD2 (5 bases). Trimming stripped 6 bases from V and 3 bases from J, with 12 bases between. The germline gives CDR1 ENHRY, CDR2 SYGVKD. The CDR3 runs to 15 residues. The CDR3 bases are TGTGCCATCAGCGAAAGAGGGTTTGGGGCCAACGTCCTGACTTTC. This translates into CAISERGFGANVLTF.

The gene calls are TRBV6-6 and TRBJ2-2; D is perhaps TRBD1 (5 bases). Germline CDR1 MNHNY, CDR2 SVGAGI (reference sequence). This CDR3 spans 14 amino acids. Trimming shortened V by 4 bases and J by 7 bases, and 13 bases separated the two germline ends. The CDR3 spells CASSSFREVGELFF. In DNA, the CDR3 is TGTGCCAGCAGTTCGTTCAGGGAAGTCGGGGAGCTGTTTTTT.

V usage is TRBV7-2 and J usage is TRBJ2-7; no clear D. The germline V gene has CDR1 SGHTA and CDR2 FQGNSA. The V end lost 2 bases, the J end lost 6 bases, and 11 bases lay between the germline ends. The CDR3 consists of 13 residues. In nucleotides, the CDR3 is TGTGCCAGCAGCTTAACGCAGGCTTCCGAGCAGTACTTC. Amino acids: CASSLTQASEQYF.

This chain joins TRBV30 and TRBJ2-2; no clear D gene. The length of the CDR3 is 15 residues. V was shortened by 0 bases and J by 4 bases, with 12 bases between the two germline ends. Germline V gene lookup returns CDR1 GTSNPN and CDR2 SVGIG (reference sequence). The CDR3 coding sequence is TGTGCCTGGAGTGTAATCATGCCCCCCACCGGGGAGCTGTTTTTT. Protein product: CAWSVIMPPTGELFF.

The V and J genes are TRBV24-1 and TRBJ2-3, with D possibly TRBD2 on 6 matching bases. The CDR3 has 15 residues. Trimming removed 5 bases at V and 0 bases at J, with 11 bases between. Germline V gene lookup returns CDR1 KGHDR and CDR2 SFDVKD. CDR3 protein: CATSGTGESTDTQYF. The CDR3 region has the DNA TGTGCCACCAGTGGTACGGGAGAGAGCACAGATACGCAGTATTTT.

The chain couples TRBV27 to TRBJ2-2; 10 bases agree with TRBD1. The V gene's germline CDR1 is MNHEY and CDR2 SMNVEV (reference sequence). Losses at the gene ends were 3 bases for V and 5 bases for J; bases not matched to a gene: 3. The CDR3 contains 15 residues. As DNA, the CDR3 is TGTGCCAGCAGTTTCTCGGGACAGGGGACCGGGGAGCTGTTTTTT. It yields the protein CASSFSGQGTGELFF.

The chain's CDR3 is CASSLTGVGRYTEAFF. CDR3 bases: TGTGCCAGCAGCTTAACGGGGGTAGGAAGGTACACTGAAGCTTTCTTT. The J gene is TRBJ1-1, the V gene TRBV11-1, with D possibly TRBD1 on 5 matching bases. Germline CDR1 and CDR2: SGHAT and FQDESV (reference sequence). V gave up 2 bases and J gave up 3 bases, with 16 bases separating them. This CDR3 spans 16 amino acids.

The J gene is TRBJ1-1, the V gene TRBV6-1, with a possible D match to TRBD1 (6 bases). Trimming left V 5 bases short and J 4 bases short, with 14 bases between. Germline V gives CDR1 MNHNS, CDR2 SASEGT. This CDR3 contains 14 residues. CDR3 in amino acids: CASSWDKPGTEAFF. The CDR3 DNA reads TGTGCCAGCAGTTGGGACAAGCCCGGCACTGAAGCTTTCTTT.

The J gene is TRBJ1-1, the V gene TRBV2; D unresolved. Germline lookup yields CDR1 SNHLY and CDR2 FYNNEI. The CDR3 length is 14 residues. Trimming shortened V by 1 base and J by 5 bases, and 11 bases separated the two germline ends. DNA of the CDR3: TGTGCCAGCAGTGAAGTAGGTGGGAATACTGAAGCTTTCTTT. Translation: CASSEVGGNTEAFF.

This chain connects TRBV15 to TRBJ1-1, with a possible D match to TRBD1 (5 bases). The germline V and J ends were trimmed by 1 base and 1 base, with 7 bases remaining between them. The CDR3 contains 14 residues. Germline V gene sequence: CDR1 LNHNV, CDR2 YYDKDF (reference sequence). CDR3 residues: CATSRGGTNTEAFF. The CDR3 DNA reads TGTGCCACCAGCAGAGGGGGGACGAACACTGAAGCTTTCTTT.

The rearrangement uses TRBV28 and TRBJ1-4; TRBD1 aligns across 8 bases. The V and J ends lost 6 bases and 7 bases, in that order; junction bases with no gene match: 7. Germline V gene sequence: CDR1 MDHEN, CDR2 SYDVKM. CDR3 size: 14 residues. In DNA form, the CDR3 reads TGTGCCAGCAGGTCGGACAGGGATTCTGAAAAACTGTTTTTT. Protein sequence: CASRSDRDSEKLFF.

This rearrangement joins TRBV28 to TRBJ1-6; no definite D call. V was shortened by 10 bases and J by 2 bases, with 6 bases between the two germline ends. This CDR3 is 12 amino acids long. CDR1 and CDR2 from the germline V gene are MDHEN and SYDVKM. DNA for the CDR3: TGTGCCACGACGACCTATAATTCACCCCTCCACTTT. Translating it yields CATTTYNSPLHF. Based on the CDR3 plus reference TRBV28 and TRBJ1-6, the full variable domain is DVKVTQSSRYLVKRTGEKVFLECVQDMDHENMFWYRQDPGLGLRLIYFSYDVKMKEKGDIPEGYSVSREKKERFSLILESASTNQTSMYLCATTTYNSPLHFGNGTRLTVT.

The rearrangement links TRBV5-4 to TRBJ1-1, with 8 bases aligning to TRBD1. Germline trimming cut 3 bases from V and 5 bases from J; bases unmatched to any gene: 15. Germline V gives CDR1 SGHNT, CDR2 YYREEE (reference sequence). The length of the CDR3 is 17 residues. The CDR3 loop is CASSSKLQGEGWTEAFF. Written as DNA, the CDR3 is TGTGCCAGCAGCTCTAAACTACAGGGGGAAGGGTGGACTGAAGCTTTCTTT.

V gene TRBV3-1 (or the pseudogene TRBV3-2) combines with J gene TRBJ2-4; possible D gene TRBD1, 7 bases. Germline V gene data show CDR1 as LGHDT and CDR2 as YNNKEL (reference sequence). Trimming pared 0 bases from V and 6 bases from J, leaving 27 bases between. The CDR3 loop spans 20 amino acids. This chain's CDR3 is CASSQELTTDREALGNIQYF. The CDR3 coding sequence is TGTGCCAGCAGCCAAGAATTAACCACCGACAGGGAGGCCCTTGGAAACATTCAGTACTTC.

This CDR3 is CASSPDLSGANVLTF. In DNA, the CDR3 is TGTGCCAGTAGTCCAGACCTCTCTGGGGCCAACGTCCTGACTTTC. The chain couples TRBV19 to TRBJ2-6; unclear D gene. CDR1 and CDR2 (germline): LNHDA, SQIVND (reference sequence). The CDR3 covers 15 residues. The V end was cut by 5 bases, the J end by 0 bases, with 8 bases between.

This chain uses TRBV7-9 with TRBJ2-1; D remains unclear. The CDR3 runs 16 residues. Per the germline V gene, CDR1 is SEHNR and CDR2 is FQNEAQ (reference sequence). Trimming took 2 bases from V and 1 from J, leaving 12 bases between them. The CDR3 bases are TGTGCCAGCAGCTTAACCGACACCATATCCTACAATGAGCAGTTCTTC. It translates to CASSLTDTISYNEQFF.

V is TRBV29-1 and J is TRBJ1-6; tentative D call: TRBD1 (6 bases). The germline gives CDR1 SQVTM, CDR2 ANQGSEA. Trimming pared 4 bases from V and 5 bases from J, leaving 12 bases between. The CDR3 length is 14 residues. In DNA, the CDR3 is TGCAGCGTTGCGACAGGAACTAATAATTCACCCCTCCACTTT. The encoded protein is CSVATGTNNSPLHF.

V gene TRBV30 combines with J gene TRBJ2-5; 12 bases match TRBD2. CDR1 is GTSNPN and CDR2 is SVGIG in the germline V gene (reference sequence). V was pared by 5 bases and J by 5 bases, with 0 bases of the junction left unmatched. This CDR3 comprises 12 residues. The CDR3 reads CAWGLAGETQYF. The CDR3 bases are TGTGCCTGGGGACTAGCGGGGGAGACCCAGTACTTC.